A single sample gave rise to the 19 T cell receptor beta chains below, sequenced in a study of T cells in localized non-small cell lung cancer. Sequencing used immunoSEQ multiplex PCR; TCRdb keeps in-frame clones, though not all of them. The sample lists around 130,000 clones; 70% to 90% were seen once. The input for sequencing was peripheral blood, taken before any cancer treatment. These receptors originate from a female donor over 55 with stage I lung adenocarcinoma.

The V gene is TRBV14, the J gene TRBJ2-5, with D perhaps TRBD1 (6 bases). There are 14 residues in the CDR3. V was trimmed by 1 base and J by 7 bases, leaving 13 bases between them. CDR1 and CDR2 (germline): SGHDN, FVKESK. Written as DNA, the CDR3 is TGTGCCAGCAGCCAAGTACAGGGACGGGGGACCCAGTACTTC. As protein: CASSQVQGRGTQYF.

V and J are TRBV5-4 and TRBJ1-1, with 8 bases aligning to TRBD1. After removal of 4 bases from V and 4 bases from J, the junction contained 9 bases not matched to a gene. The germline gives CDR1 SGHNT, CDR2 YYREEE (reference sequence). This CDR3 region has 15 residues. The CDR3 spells CASSTPGGKSTEAFF. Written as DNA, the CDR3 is TGTGCCAGCAGCACTCCAGGGGGCAAAAGCACTGAAGCTTTCTTT.

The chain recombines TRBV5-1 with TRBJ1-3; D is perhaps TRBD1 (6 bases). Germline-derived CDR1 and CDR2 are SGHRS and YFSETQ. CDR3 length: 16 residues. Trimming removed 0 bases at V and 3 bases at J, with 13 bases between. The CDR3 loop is CASSLDLTGGGNTIYF. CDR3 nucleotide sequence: TGCGCCAGCAGCTTGGATTTGACAGGTGGTGGAAACACCATATATTTT. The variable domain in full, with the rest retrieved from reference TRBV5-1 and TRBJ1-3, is KAGVTQTPRYLIKTRGQQVTLSCSPISGHRSVSWYQQTPGQGLQFLFEYFSETQRNKGNFPGRFSGRQFSNSRSEMNVSTLELGDSALYLCASSLDLTGGGNTIYFGEGSWLTVV.

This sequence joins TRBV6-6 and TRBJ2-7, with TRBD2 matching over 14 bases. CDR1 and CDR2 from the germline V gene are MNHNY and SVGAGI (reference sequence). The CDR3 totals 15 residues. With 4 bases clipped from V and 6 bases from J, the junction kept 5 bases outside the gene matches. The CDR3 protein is CASSFGTSGSSEQYF. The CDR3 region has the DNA TGTGCCAGCAGTTTTGGGACTAGCGGGAGCTCCGAGCAGTACTTC.

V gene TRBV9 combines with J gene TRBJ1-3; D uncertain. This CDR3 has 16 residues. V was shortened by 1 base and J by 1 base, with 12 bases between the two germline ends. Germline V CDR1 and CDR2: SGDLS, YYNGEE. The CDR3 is CASSVSLGMSGNTIYF. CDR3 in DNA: TGTGCCAGCAGCGTAAGTTTGGGGATGTCTGGAAACACCATATATTTT.

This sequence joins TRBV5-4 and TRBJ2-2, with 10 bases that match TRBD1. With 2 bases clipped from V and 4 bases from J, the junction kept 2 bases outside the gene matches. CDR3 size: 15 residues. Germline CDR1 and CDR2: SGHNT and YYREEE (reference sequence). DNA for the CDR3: TGTGCCAGCAGCTTAGACAGGGGGCGCACCGGGGAGCTGTTTTTT. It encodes CASSLDRGRTGELFF.

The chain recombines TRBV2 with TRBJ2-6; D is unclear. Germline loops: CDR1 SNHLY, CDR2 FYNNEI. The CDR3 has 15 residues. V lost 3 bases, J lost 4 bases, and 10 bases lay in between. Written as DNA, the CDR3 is TGTGCCAGCAGTGACCTATCAAGGGGGGCCAACGTCCTGACTTTC. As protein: CASSDLSRGANVLTF.

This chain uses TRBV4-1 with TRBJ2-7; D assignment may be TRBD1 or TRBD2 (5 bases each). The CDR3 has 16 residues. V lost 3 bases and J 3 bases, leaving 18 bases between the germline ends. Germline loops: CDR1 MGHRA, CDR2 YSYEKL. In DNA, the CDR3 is TGCGCCAGCAGCCACTCACCTCCGGGACCAGTCTACGAGCAGTACTTC. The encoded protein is CASSHSPPGPVYEQYF.

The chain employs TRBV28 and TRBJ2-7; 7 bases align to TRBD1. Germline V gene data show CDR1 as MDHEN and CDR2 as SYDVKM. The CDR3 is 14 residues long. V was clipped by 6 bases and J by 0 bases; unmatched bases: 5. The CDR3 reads CASRRDRASYEQYF. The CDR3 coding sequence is TGTGCCAGCAGAAGAGACAGGGCCTCCTACGAGCAGTACTTC.

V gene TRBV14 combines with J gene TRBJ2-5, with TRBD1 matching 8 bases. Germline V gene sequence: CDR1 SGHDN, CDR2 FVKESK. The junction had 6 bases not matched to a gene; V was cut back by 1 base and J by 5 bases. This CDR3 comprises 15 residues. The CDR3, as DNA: TGTGCCAGCAGCCAAGTCCAGGGGGCTTGGGAGACCCAGTACTTC. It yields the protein CASSQVQGAWETQYF.

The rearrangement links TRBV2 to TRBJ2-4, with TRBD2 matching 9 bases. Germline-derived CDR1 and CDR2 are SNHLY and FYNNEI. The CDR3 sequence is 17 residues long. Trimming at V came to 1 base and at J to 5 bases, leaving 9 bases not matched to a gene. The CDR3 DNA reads TGTGCCAGCAGTGAAGTGAATAGCGGGAGACTGGAAAACATTCAGTACTTC. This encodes CASSEVNSGRLENIQYF.

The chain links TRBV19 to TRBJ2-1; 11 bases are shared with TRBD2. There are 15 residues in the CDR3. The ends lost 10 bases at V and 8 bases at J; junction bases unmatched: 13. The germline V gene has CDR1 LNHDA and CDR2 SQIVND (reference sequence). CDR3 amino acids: CATAPLAGVGDEQFF. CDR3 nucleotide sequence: TGTGCCACAGCCCCACTAGCGGGAGTGGGCGATGAGCAGTTCTTC. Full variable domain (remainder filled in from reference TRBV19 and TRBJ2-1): DGGITQSPKYLFRKEGQNVTLSCEQNLNHDAMYWYRQDPGQGLRLIYYSQIVNDFQKGDIAEGYSVSREKKESFPLTVTSAQKNPTAFYLCATAPLAGVGDEQFFGPGTRLTVL.

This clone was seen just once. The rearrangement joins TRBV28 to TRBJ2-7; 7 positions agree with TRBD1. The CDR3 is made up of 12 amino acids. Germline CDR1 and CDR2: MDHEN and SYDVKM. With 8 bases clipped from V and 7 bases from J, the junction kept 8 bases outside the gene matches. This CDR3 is CASGHRGGEQYF. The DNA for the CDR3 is TGTGCCAGCGGACACAGGGGTGGGGAGCAGTACTTC.

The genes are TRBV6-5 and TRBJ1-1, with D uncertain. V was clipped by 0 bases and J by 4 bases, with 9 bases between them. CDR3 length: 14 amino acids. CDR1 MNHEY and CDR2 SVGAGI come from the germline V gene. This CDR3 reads CASSYSLWATEAFF. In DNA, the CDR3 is TGTGCCAGCAGTTACTCTCTTTGGGCCACTGAAGCTTTCTTT.

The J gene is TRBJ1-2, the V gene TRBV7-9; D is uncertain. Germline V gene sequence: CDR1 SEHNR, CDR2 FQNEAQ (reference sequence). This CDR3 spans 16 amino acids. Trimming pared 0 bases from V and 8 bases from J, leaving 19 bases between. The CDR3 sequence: CASSLARPTAMLGYTF. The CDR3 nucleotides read TGTGCCAGCAGCTTAGCCAGACCAACTGCCATGTTGGGCTACACCTTC.

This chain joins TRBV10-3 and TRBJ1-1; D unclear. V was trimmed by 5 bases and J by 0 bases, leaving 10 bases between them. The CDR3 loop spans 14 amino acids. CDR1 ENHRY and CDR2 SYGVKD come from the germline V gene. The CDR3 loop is CAISIGVMNTEAFF. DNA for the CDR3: TGTGCCATCAGTATTGGTGTGATGAACACTGAAGCTTTCTTT.

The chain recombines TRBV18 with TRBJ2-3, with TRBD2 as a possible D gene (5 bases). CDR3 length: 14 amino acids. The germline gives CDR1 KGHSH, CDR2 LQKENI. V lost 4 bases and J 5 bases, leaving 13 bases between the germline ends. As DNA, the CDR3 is TGTGCCAGCTCACGTGCGGGTTTAGAAGATACGCAGTATTTT. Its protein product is CASSRAGLEDTQYF.

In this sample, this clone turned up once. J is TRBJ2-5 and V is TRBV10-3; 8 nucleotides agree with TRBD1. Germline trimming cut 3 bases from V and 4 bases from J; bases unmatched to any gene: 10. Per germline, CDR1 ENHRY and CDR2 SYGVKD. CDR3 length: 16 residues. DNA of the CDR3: TGTGCCATCAGTGAAGAAGGGGCAGGACAGGGAGAGACCCAGTACTTC. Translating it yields CAISEEGAGQGETQYF.

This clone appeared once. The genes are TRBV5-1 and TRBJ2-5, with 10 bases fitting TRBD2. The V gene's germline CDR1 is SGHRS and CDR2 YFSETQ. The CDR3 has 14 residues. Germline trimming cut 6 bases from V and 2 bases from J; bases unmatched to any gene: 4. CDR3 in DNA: TGCGCCAGCACCCTAGCGGGGGCACAAGAGACCCAGTACTTC. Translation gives CASTLAGAQETQYF.